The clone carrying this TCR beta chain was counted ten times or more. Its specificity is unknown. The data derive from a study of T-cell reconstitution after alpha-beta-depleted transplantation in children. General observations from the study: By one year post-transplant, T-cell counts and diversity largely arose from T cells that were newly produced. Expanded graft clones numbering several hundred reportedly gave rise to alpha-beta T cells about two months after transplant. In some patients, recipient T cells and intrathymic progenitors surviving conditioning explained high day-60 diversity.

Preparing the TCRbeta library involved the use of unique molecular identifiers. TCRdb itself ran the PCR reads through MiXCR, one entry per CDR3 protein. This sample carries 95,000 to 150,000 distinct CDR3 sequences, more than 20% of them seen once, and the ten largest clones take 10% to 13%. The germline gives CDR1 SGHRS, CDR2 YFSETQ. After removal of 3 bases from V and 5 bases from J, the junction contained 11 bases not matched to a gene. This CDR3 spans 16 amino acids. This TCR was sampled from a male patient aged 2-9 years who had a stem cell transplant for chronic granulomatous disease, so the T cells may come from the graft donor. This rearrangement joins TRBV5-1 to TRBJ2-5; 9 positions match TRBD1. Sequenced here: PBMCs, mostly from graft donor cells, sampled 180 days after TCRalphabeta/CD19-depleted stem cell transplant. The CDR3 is CASSWGQGLNGETQYF. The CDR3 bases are TGCGCCAGCAGCTGGGGACAGGGCCTAAATGGGGAGACCCAGTACTTC.